This T cell receptor beta chain was retrieved from a study of CD8 T cells in Susac syndrome. Looked up from germline, CDR1 is DFQATT and CDR2 is SNEGSKA (reference sequence). This CDR3 is built from 15 residues. Trimming removed 1 base at V and 0 bases at J, with 7 bases between. Random hexamers primed reverse transcription of roughly 0.5 to 1 ug RNA. It was immunoSEQ multiplex PCR that amplified TCR beta CDR3 across 54 Vbeta and 13 Jbeta. MiXCR was run by TCRdb on the immunoSEQ multiplex PCR reads, yielding one entry per CDR3 protein. Among fewer than 150,000 distinct CDR3 sequences listed, 85% to 95% were seen once. The multiple sclerosis controls, all treatment-naive patients, had relapsing-remitting disease that was stable or active.

The source is a human donor with multiple sclerosis. This sequence joins TRBV20-1 and TRBJ1-6; D gene ambiguous. Sequenced sample: CD4+ T cells from PBMCs. CDR3 coding DNA: TGCAGTGCTAGAGGGAGAAGCTCCTATAATTCACCCCTCCACTTT. This sequence encodes CSARGRSSYNSPLHF.